This T cell receptor (beta chain) was sequenced in a study of control samples from healthy donors and cancer patients. The repertoire was sequenced with immunoSEQ multiplex PCR; TCRdb's copy has only in-frame clones and lacks some. The sample carries approximately 150,000 clones, about 90% recorded once. Germline lookup yields CDR1 MDHEN and CDR2 SYDVKM. Trimming took off 5 bases at V and 4 bases at J, with 13 bases between the two ends. This CDR3 contains 14 residues. V gene TRBV28 combines with J gene TRBJ2-3; no definite D call. The sample was blood. This clonotype originated in a young man in good health. The CDR3 DNA is TGTGCCAGCAGTGAGGATCTGGGCGCAGATACGCAGTATTTT. Translated: CASSEDLGADTQYF. The full variable domain, with the rest looked up from reference TRBV28 and TRBJ2-3, is DVKVTQSSRYLVKRTGEKVFLECVQDMDHENMFWYRQDPGLGLRLIYFSYDVKMKEKGDIPEGYSVSREKKERFSLILESASTNQTSMYLCASSEDLGADTQYFGPGTRLTVL.